Below, 14 T cell receptor beta chains from the same sample are listed, as sequenced in a study of blood T cell repertoires in COVID-19. Method: immunoSEQ multiplex PCR; TCRdb's copy keeps in-frame clones and lacks some. The sample has roughly 53,000 clones, 75% to 90% seen once. Specimen: peripheral blood. Every receptor here comes from a woman older than 75 with COVID-19, enrolled during active disease.

DNA of the CDR3: TGTGCCAGCAGACCCCCAGGCCAGGGTAAGGAGACCCAGTACTTC. Translated: CASRPPGQGKETQYF. The chain recombines TRBV25-1 with TRBJ2-5; possibly TRBD1 for D (5 bases). There are 15 residues in the CDR3. V lost 6 bases, J lost 5 bases, and 19 bases lay in between. The germline CDR1 and CDR2 sequences are MGHDK and SYGVNS. The full variable domain, in which reference TRBV25-1 and TRBJ2-5 provide the parts outside the CDR3, is EADIYQTPRYLVIGTGKKITLECSQTMGHDKMYWYQQDPGMELHLIHYSYGVNSTEKGDLSSESTVSRIRTEHFPLTLESARPSHTSQYLCASRPPGQGKETQYFGPGTRLLVL.

This clone showed up just once. CDR3 nucleotide sequence: TGTGCCAGCAGCGCCCGTACCACCGCGGTTGTGAACATTCAGTACTTC. It translates to CASSARTTAVVNIQYF. The J gene is TRBJ2-4, the V gene TRBV3-1 (or the pseudogene TRBV3-2); no firm D call. The V gene's germline CDR1 is LGHDT and CDR2 YNNKEL (reference sequence). The CDR3 consists of 16 residues. V was shortened by 5 bases and J by 7 bases, with 21 bases between the two germline ends.

This rearrangement joins TRBV28 to TRBJ1-5; D is perhaps TRBD1 (5 bases). Trimming shortened V by 6 bases and J by 7 bases, and 13 bases separated the two germline ends. The length of the CDR3 is 13 residues. Looked up from germline, CDR1 is MDHEN and CDR2 is SYDVKM. The CDR3 region has the DNA TGTGCCAGCAGCTTAGTTGGGGCGCAGCCCCAGCATTTT. The encoded protein is CASSLVGAQPQHF. The whole variable domain, filled in from reference TRBV28 and TRBJ1-5, reads DVKVTQSSRYLVKRTGEKVFLECVQDMDHENMFWYRQDPGLGLRLIYFSYDVKMKEKGDIPEGYSVSREKKERFSLILESASTNQTSMYLCASSLVGAQPQHFGDGTRLSIL.

The V call is TRBV6-5, the J call TRBJ1-1, with D uncertain. Germline assignment: CDR1 MNHEY and CDR2 SVGAGI. CDR3 length: 13 residues. V was trimmed by 5 bases and J by 5 bases, leaving 12 bases between them. The CDR3 DNA reads TGTGCCAGCAGTCGCCGACCGGGGACTGAAGCTTTCTTT. Protein sequence: CASSRRPGTEAFF.

V usage is TRBV30 and J usage is TRBJ1-2; D is undetermined. The germline V gene has CDR1 GTSNPN and CDR2 SVGIG (reference sequence). The germline V and J ends were trimmed by 0 bases and 8 bases, with 13 bases remaining between them. The CDR3 is 13 residues long. The CDR3 DNA sequence: TGTGCCTGGAGTGTATCAATGGCCCGCGGCTACACCTTC. Amino acids: CAWSVSMARGYTF.

The rearrangement uses TRBV7-8 and TRBJ2-2; a weak D match, TRBD1 (6 bases). Per the germline V gene, CDR1 is SGHVS and CDR2 is FQNEAQ. The CDR3 is 15 residues long. Trimming took 3 bases from V and 0 from J, leaving 8 bases between them. This chain's CDR3 is CASSFGTPNTGELFF. Here the CDR3 DNA reads TGTGCCAGCAGCTTCGGGACACCGAACACCGGGGAGCTGTTTTTT.

The chain has TRBV7-2 and TRBJ2-7, with 7 bases lining up with TRBD1. CDR3 length: 14 residues. CDR1 and CDR2 from the germline V gene are SGHTA and FQGNSA. The V gene end was trimmed by 5 bases and the J gene end by 4 bases; junction bases not matched to a gene: 8. The CDR3 DNA is TGTGCCAGCAGCCCCCGACAGGGTGGTTACGAGCAGTACTTC. Translation: CASSPRQGGYEQYF.

This clone was detected only a few times. The CDR3 is CASSLGLAGEQYF. Written as DNA, the CDR3 is TGTGCCAGCAGCTTAGGACTAGCGGGAGAGCAGTACTTC. The J gene is TRBJ2-7, the V gene TRBV11-3; 11 bases agree with TRBD2. Looked up from germline, CDR1 is SGHNT and CDR2 is YENEEA. Trimming cost V 1 base and J 7 bases; bases outside gene matches: 0. The CDR3 covers 13 residues.

The chain carries TRBV11-2 and TRBJ1-2, with D possibly matching TRBD1 (5 bases). The germline V and J ends were trimmed by 1 base and 5 bases, with 11 bases remaining between them. Germline-derived CDR1 and CDR2 are SGHAT and FQNNGV. This CDR3 is 14 amino acids long. This CDR3 reads CASSLADSGYGYTF. The CDR3 nucleotides read TGTGCCAGCAGCTTAGCCGACAGCGGGTATGGCTACACCTTC.

The V call is TRBV7-8, the J call TRBJ2-7; 8 nucleotides match TRBD2. V trimming: 0 bases; J trimming: 5 bases; junction bases outside the gene matches: 3. This CDR3 region has 14 residues. The V gene's germline CDR1 is SGHVS and CDR2 FQNEAQ. The CDR3 DNA sequence: TGTGCCAGCAGCTTAGCCGGACTAGCCCACGAGCAGTACTTC. Translation: CASSLAGLAHEQYF.

This clone was counted only a few times. The V gene is TRBV5-1, the J gene TRBJ2-7, with 9 bases fitting TRBD1. Germline V gene lookup returns CDR1 SGHRS and CDR2 YFSETQ. The CDR3 has 15 amino acids. The trim removed 0 bases at V and 6 bases at J, leaving 7 bases unmatched. CDR3 residues: CASSLVGQGGGEQYF. The CDR3 bases are TGCGCCAGCAGCTTGGTGGGACAGGGAGGGGGCGAGCAGTACTTC.

This sequence joins TRBV2 and TRBJ1-4; TRBD1 agrees at 7 bases. CDR3 length equals 14 residues. Trimming removed 4 bases from V and 4 bases from J; junction bases left unmatched: 3. Germline V gene data show CDR1 as SNHLY and CDR2 as FYNNEI. CDR3 coding DNA: TGTGCCAGCAGTGCAGGGGGAATTAATGAAAAACTGTTTTTT. This sequence encodes CASSAGGINEKLFF.

In this sample, this clone turned up once. The rearrangement uses TRBV5-1 and TRBJ1-2; D unclear. V was trimmed by 4 bases and J by 6 bases, leaving 13 bases between them. Germline values: CDR1 SGHRS, CDR2 YFSETQ. CDR3 length: 13 residues. CDR3 sequence reads: CASSRYKVDGYTF. CDR3 sequence (DNA): TGCGCCAGCAGCCGGTATAAAGTAGATGGCTACACCTTC.

The chain recombines TRBV5-4 with TRBJ1-2; tentatively, D is TRBD1 (5 bases). This CDR3 comprises 17 residues. Trimming shortened V by 0 bases and J by 3 bases, and 18 bases separated the two germline ends. The germline CDR1 and CDR2 sequences are SGHNT and YYREEE (reference sequence). CDR3: CASSLGGFRVGDYGYTF. CDR3 coding DNA: TGTGCCAGCAGCTTGGGAGGATTCCGGGTAGGGGACTATGGCTACACCTTC. The complete variable domain, with remaining parts taken from reference TRBV5-4 and TRBJ1-2, reads ETGVTQSPTHLIKTRGQQVTLRCSSQSGHNTVSWYQQALGQGPQFIFQYYREEENGRGNFPPRFSGLQFPNYSSELNVNALELDDSALYLCASSLGGFRVGDYGYTFGSGTRLTVV.